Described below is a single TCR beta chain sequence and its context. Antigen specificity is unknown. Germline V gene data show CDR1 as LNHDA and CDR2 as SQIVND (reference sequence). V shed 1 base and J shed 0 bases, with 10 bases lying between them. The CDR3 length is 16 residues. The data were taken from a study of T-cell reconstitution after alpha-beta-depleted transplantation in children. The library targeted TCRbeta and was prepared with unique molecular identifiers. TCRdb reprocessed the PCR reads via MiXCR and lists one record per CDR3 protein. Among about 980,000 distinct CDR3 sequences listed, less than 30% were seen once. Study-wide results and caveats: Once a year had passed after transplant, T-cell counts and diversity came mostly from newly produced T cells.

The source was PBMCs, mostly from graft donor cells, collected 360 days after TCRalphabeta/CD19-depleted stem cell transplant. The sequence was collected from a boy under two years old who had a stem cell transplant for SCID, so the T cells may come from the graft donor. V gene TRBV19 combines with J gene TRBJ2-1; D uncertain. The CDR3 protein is CASSIGMESSYNEQFF. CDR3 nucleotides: TGTGCCAGTAGTATAGGAATGGAGAGCTCCTACAATGAGCAGTTCTTC.